The 2 T cell receptor beta chains below come from one sample, sequenced in a study of T cells after yellow fever vaccination. Via MiXCR, TCRdb re-called the 5' RACE reads, giving one row per CDR3 protein. The sample lists just under 600,000 distinct CDR3 sequences; roughly 13% were seen once. Source: PBMCs, taken on the day of the yellow fever booster vaccination. These TCRs come from a man aged 30-40 years who received the YFV17D yellow fever vaccine.

This clonotype was observed a few times. V gene TRBV14 combines with J gene TRBJ2-1; D gene ambiguous. Germline CDR1 and CDR2: SGHDN and FVKESK. Between the trimmed V and J ends, which lost 3 bases and 3 bases, there was a span of 6 bases. The CDR3 totals 13 residues. The CDR3 spells CASSQGYYNEQFF. CDR3 bases: TGTGCCAGCAGCCAGGGGTACTACAATGAGCAGTTCTTC.

The gene calls are TRBV24-1 and TRBJ2-2; TRBD1 agrees at 7 bases. V gave up 7 bases and J gave up 1 base; unmatched junction bases: 2. The CDR3 extends over 14 amino acids. Germline-derived CDR1 and CDR2 are KGHDR and SFDVKD. CDR3 in amino acids: CATSRTGNTGELFF. CDR3 sequence (DNA): TGTGCCACCAGCAGGACAGGGAACACCGGGGAGCTGTTTTTT.